The 15 T cell receptor beta chains in this list originate from one sample, sequenced in a study of cytomegalovirus exposure and HLA in healthy donors. PCR primers comprised 60 Vbeta and 13 Jbeta primers. This table comes from immunoSEQ multiplex PCR, and its TCRdb copy is limited to in-frame clones, with some not included. This sample carries approximately 160,000 clones, roughly 82% of them seen once, and the ten largest clones take 1.5% to 2%. Sequencing was performed on PBMCs. All receptors come from a woman between 25 and 40 years old in good health and CMV-seronegative.

The chain recombines TRBV27 with TRBJ2-7; D remains unclear. The length of the CDR3 is 11 residues. CDR1 is MNHEY, CDR2 SMNVEV, per germline (reference sequence). Trimming removed 0 bases from V and 6 bases from J, with 3 bases in between. The CDR3 sequence is CASSLSGEQYF. DNA of the CDR3: TGTGCCAGCAGTTTATCCGGCGAGCAGTACTTC.

The chain uses TRBV7-9 and TRBJ1-2; D not certain. The V gene lost 2 bases and the J gene lost 1 base, with 14 bases spanning the gap. The CDR3 runs 16 residues. CDR1 is SEHNR and CDR2 is FQNEAQ in the germline V gene (reference sequence). CDR3: CASSLSSGEDNYGYTF. In DNA form, the CDR3 reads TGTGCCAGCAGCTTAAGCTCCGGGGAAGATAACTATGGCTACACCTTC.

The chain recombines TRBV6-5 with TRBJ2-2; D not resolved. This CDR3 contains 15 residues. Germline CDR1 MNHEY, CDR2 SVGAGI. Trimming stripped 2 bases from V and 7 bases from J, with 14 bases between. The CDR3 here is CASSYTPSLVGELFF. The DNA for the CDR3 is TGTGCCAGCAGTTACACCCCATCTCTAGTCGGGGAGCTGTTTTTT.

J is TRBJ1-4 and V is TRBV11-2; D gene uncertain. The CDR3 is 16 residues long. The ends were cut back, 5 bases at V and 4 bases at J, with 17 bases in the middle. Germline CDR1 is SGHAT and CDR2 is FQNNGV. This CDR3 reads CASSGSARLLNEKLFF. For the CDR3, the DNA is TGTGCCAGCAGCGGCTCGGCCAGGCTTCTTAATGAAAAACTGTTTTTT.

V gene TRBV4-1 combines with J gene TRBJ2-3; TRBD2 might be the D (7 bases). Germline assignment: CDR1 MGHRA and CDR2 YSYEKL. The CDR3 has 16 residues. Trimming removed 3 bases from V and 1 base from J, with 14 bases in between. In nucleotides, the CDR3 is TGCGCCAGCAGCCATCCTGAGGGGGGGGGCACAGATACGCAGTATTTT. It encodes CASSHPEGGGTDTQYF.

The chain uses TRBV5-1 and TRBJ2-7; D is unresolved. The CDR3 runs 15 residues. Between the trimmed V and J ends, which lost 5 bases and 2 bases, there was a span of 17 bases. CDR1 and CDR2 (germline): SGHRS, YFSETQ. The CDR3 nucleotides read TGCGCCAGCAGACCGGCCGGAGAGGTTGCCTACGAGCAGTACTTC. Protein sequence: CASRPAGEVAYEQYF.

The rearrangement uses TRBV11-1 and TRBJ2-7; 7 positions agree with TRBD1. CDR3 length: 16 residues. Germline V gene data show CDR1 as SGHAT and CDR2 as FQDESV (reference sequence). Unmatched junction bases numbered 9, after V lost 2 bases and J lost 2 bases. CDR3 in amino acids: CASSLRAGTETYEQYF. Written as DNA, the CDR3 is TGTGCCAGCAGCTTAAGGGCCGGGACAGAGACCTACGAGCAGTACTTC.

V gene TRBV13 combines with J gene TRBJ2-7; TRBD2 might be the D (6 bases). Germline V CDR1 and CDR2: PRHDT, FYEKMQ (reference sequence). This CDR3 has 15 residues. V shed 1 base and J shed 3 bases, with 13 bases lying between them. The CDR3 sequence: CASSLERGSLYEQYF. CDR3 sequence (DNA): TGTGCCAGCAGCTTAGAACGGGGGTCCCTCTACGAGCAGTACTTC.

The rearrangement joins TRBV2 to TRBJ1-2, with a tentative D call TRBD1 (5 bases). The V end was cut by 3 bases, the J end by 5 bases, with 10 bases between. The CDR3 is made up of 13 amino acids. Germline V lookup: CDR1 SNHLY, CDR2 FYNNEI. This CDR3 reads CASSDETAYGYTF. The DNA for the CDR3 is TGTGCCAGCAGTGACGAGACAGCTTATGGCTACACCTTC.

This clone came up once. The chain has TRBV27 and TRBJ2-7; 7 bases align to TRBD1. The length of the CDR3 is 15 residues. Germline CDR1 MNHEY, CDR2 SMNVEV (reference sequence). Trimming removed 5 bases from V and 0 bases from J; junction bases left unmatched: 7. CDR3 in amino acids: CASSSTGTASYEQYF. Here the CDR3 DNA reads TGTGCCAGCAGTAGCACCGGGACAGCCTCCTACGAGCAGTACTTC.

The chain carries TRBV7-5 and TRBJ2-4; the table's D call TRBD1 went unverified against the DNA. TRBV7-5 is a pseudogene segment. The length of the CDR3 is 15 residues. The CDR3 region is CARSSHRLAKNIQYF. Written as DNA, the CDR3 is TGTGCCAGAAGCTCCCACAGGTTAGCCAAAAACATTCAGTACTTC.

This chain uses TRBV19 with TRBJ2-3; 9 positions agree with TRBD2. J was trimmed by 1 base and V by 4 bases; bases with no gene match: 6. The CDR3 covers 16 residues. Germline V gene lookup returns CDR1 LNHDA and CDR2 SQIVND (reference sequence). The CDR3 DNA reads TGTGCCAGTAGTAAGTTAGCGGGAGTAGGCACAGATACGCAGTATTTT. This gives the protein CASSKLAGVGTDTQYF.

In nucleotides, the CDR3 is TGTGCCAGCAGTGAATTCCGGGGTGGCAATCAGCCCCAGCATTTT. This encodes CASSEFRGGNQPQHF. V usage is TRBV2 and J usage is TRBJ1-5, with D uncertain. The V and J ends lost 2 bases and 2 bases respectively, with 10 bases between them. Per the germline V gene, CDR1 is SNHLY and CDR2 is FYNNEI. The CDR3 is 15 amino acids.

The genes are TRBV27 and TRBJ2-5; D is possibly TRBD1 (5 bases). The germline CDR1 and CDR2 sequences are MNHEY and SMNVEV (reference sequence). V was clipped by 6 bases and J by 8 bases, with 13 bases between them. There are 12 residues in the CDR3. CDR3 nucleotides: TGTGCCAGCAGGACACGTACAGGAACCCAGTACTTC. Translation gives CASRTRTGTQYF.

The chain carries TRBV5-8 and TRBJ1-2, with D maybe TRBD1 (5 bases). CDR3 size: 16 residues. V was shortened by 0 bases and J by 3 bases, with 15 bases between the two germline ends. Germline CDR1 SGHTS, CDR2 YDEGEE. This chain's CDR3 is CASSLEGSGEDYGYTF. The DNA for the CDR3 is TGTGCCAGCAGCTTGGAGGGTTCGGGGGAAGACTATGGCTACACCTTC. The full variable domain, rest sourced from reference TRBV5-8 and TRBJ1-2, is EAGVTQSPTHLIKTRGQQATLRCSPISGHTSVYWYQQALGLGLQFLLWYDEGEERNRGNFPPRFSGRQFPNYSSELNVNALELEDSALYLCASSLEGSGEDYGYTFGSGTRLTVV.